Listed here are 15 T cell receptor beta chains from one sample, sequenced in a study of T cell responses to AZD1222 COVID-19 vaccine. Only in-frame clones appear in the TCRdb table, and some are missing; sequencing was by immunoSEQ multiplex PCR. The sample contains about 86,000 clones, roughly 87% of which appear only once. Sequenced material: peripheral blood, taken 28 days after the second AZD1222 dose. These receptors all stem from an adult who received the AZD1222 COVID-19 vaccine.

This chain connects TRBV6-6 to TRBJ2-7; weak D call: TRBD2 (6 bases). The CDR3 has 13 amino acids. Germline CDR1 MNHNY, CDR2 SVGAGI (reference sequence). V lost 5 bases and J lost 3, with 11 bases in between. The CDR3 nucleotides are TGTGCCAGCAGTCAGACTAGTTACTACGAGCAGTACGTC. Encoded protein: CASSQTSYYEQYV.

The chain couples TRBV30 to TRBJ1-3, with D perhaps matching TRBD1 (5 bases). Trimming took 0 bases from V and 5 from J, leaving 11 bases between them. Germline loops: CDR1 GTSNPN, CDR2 SVGIG (reference sequence). The CDR3 is made up of 14 amino acids. CDR3 coding DNA: TGTGCCTGGAGTGTTGGAGGGGCGAGAAACACCATATATTTT. This gives the protein CAWSVGGARNTIYF.

This clone has a single count. The chain joins TRBV7-9 to TRBJ2-3; TRBD2 might be the D (6 bases). Trimming shortened V by 1 base and J by 3 bases, and 14 bases separated the two germline ends. The CDR3 has 16 amino acids. Germline loops: CDR1 SEHNR, CDR2 FQNEAQ (reference sequence). This CDR3 reads CASSLGGLLLTDTQYF. The DNA for the CDR3 is TGTGCCAGCAGCTTAGGGGGACTTCTACTAACAGATACGCAGTATTTT.

The chain combines TRBV27 with TRBJ1-5; D not resolved. The V and J ends lost 3 bases and 0 bases respectively, with 12 bases between them. The length of the CDR3 is 16 residues. Germline lookup yields CDR1 MNHEY and CDR2 SMNVEV (reference sequence). DNA of the CDR3: TGTGCCAGCAGTTTTAGGTTCGGCAGTAGCAATCAGCCCCAGCATTTT. This sequence encodes CASSFRFGSSNQPQHF.

The chain combines TRBV4-3 with TRBJ1-6; no clear D gene. From germline, CDR1 is LGHNA and CDR2 YSLEER. The CDR3 length is 14 residues. Deletions cut 4 bases from V and 9 bases from J, with 13 bases between. In DNA form, the CDR3 reads TGCGCCAGCAGCCGAGGATCCGGGGTTTCACCCCTCCACTTT. As protein: CASSRGSGVSPLHF.

The chain is built from TRBV4-1 and TRBJ2-7, with 9 bases lining up with TRBD1. The CDR3 is 15 residues long. Trimming cost V 1 base and J 2 bases; bases outside gene matches: 3. Per germline, CDR1 MGHRA and CDR2 YSYEKL. The DNA of the CDR3 is TGCGCCAGCAGCCAAGGGACAGGGGAACCCTACGAGCAGTACGTC. Its protein product is CASSQGTGEPYEQYV.

This clone was observed once. The rearrangement links TRBV7-2 to TRBJ1-2; 9 bases are shared with TRBD1. The CDR3 extends over 13 amino acids. Trimming removed 5 bases from V and 4 bases from J; junction bases left unmatched: 2. Germline-derived CDR1 and CDR2 are SGHTA and FQGNSA. The CDR3 here is CASSPGQGYGYTF. Here the CDR3 DNA reads TGTGCCAGCAGCCCGGGACAGGGCTATGGCTACACCTTC. The full variable domain, completed using reference TRBV7-2 and TRBJ1-2, is GAGVSQSPSNKVTEKGKDVELRCDPISGHTALYWYRQSLGQGLEFLIYFQGNSAPDKSGLPSDRFSAERTGGSVSTLTIQRTQQEDSAVYLCASSPGQGYGYTFGSGTRLTVV.

J is TRBJ2-2 and V is TRBV5-5, with 7 bases that match TRBD1. The V segment lost 2 bases and the J segment 5 bases; nucleotides outside the gene matches: 12. Germline CDR1 is SGHKS and CDR2 is YYEKEE (reference sequence). This CDR3 comprises 17 residues. CDR3 sequence (DNA): TGTGCCAGCAGCTTTGGGGACAGCAAGGTGGTGACCGGGGAGCTGTTTTTT. Its translation: CASSFGDSKVVTGELFF.

This chain joins TRBV11-2 and TRBJ2-7, with 7 bases aligning to TRBD1. The trim removed 3 bases at V and 7 bases at J, leaving 12 bases unmatched. The V gene's germline CDR1 is SGHAT and CDR2 FQNNGV. The length of the CDR3 is 15 residues. This CDR3 is CASSFVVGGDWEQYF. The CDR3 nucleotides are TGTGCCAGCAGCTTTGTGGTAGGGGGCGACTGGGAGCAGTACTTC. The full variable domain, rest sourced from reference TRBV11-2 and TRBJ2-7, is EAGVAQSPRYKIIEKRQSVAFWCNPISGHATLYWYQQILGQGPKLLIQFQNNGVVDDSQLPKDRFSAERLKGVDSTLKIQPAKLEDSAVYLCASSFVVGGDWEQYFGPGTRLTVT.

CDR3 nucleotides: TGTGCCAGCAGTTTAGGGGTCACAGGGGTGTCTGAAGCTTTCTTT. Translated, it gives CASSLGVTGVSEAFF. V and J are TRBV27 and TRBJ1-1; 7 nucleotides match TRBD1. Germline CDR1 and CDR2: MNHEY and SMNVEV (reference sequence). V trimming: 2 bases; J trimming: 6 bases; junction bases outside the gene matches: 9. The CDR3 is 15 amino acids.

The chain combines TRBV10-3 with TRBJ2-5; perhaps TRBD1 as D (6 bases). CDR3 length equals 17 residues. The ends were cut back, 3 bases at V and 0 bases at J, with 17 bases in the middle. Germline CDR1 ENHRY, CDR2 SYGVKD. The CDR3 DNA reads TGTGCCATCAGTGAAGACAGGAGAAGGTCGTACCAAGAGACCCAGTACTTC. Protein: CAISEDRRRSYQETQYF.

The chain uses TRBV5-1 and TRBJ2-5, with 7 bases identical to TRBD2. The CDR3 extends over 13 amino acids. Looked up from germline, CDR1 is SGHRS and CDR2 is YFSETQ. Unmatched junction bases numbered 2, after V lost 1 base and J lost 5 bases. For the CDR3, the DNA is TGCGCCAGCAGCTTGAACGGGGGGGAGACCCAGTACTTC. It translates to CASSLNGGETQYF.

The gene calls are TRBV29-1 and TRBJ2-4, with 10 bases fitting TRBD2. V was pared by 5 bases and J by 5 bases, with 3 bases of the junction left unmatched. CDR1 and CDR2 from the germline V gene are SQVTM and ANQGSEA. This CDR3 contains 13 residues. CDR3 DNA sequence: TGCAGCGTTTGTGGACTAGCGGAAAACATTCAGTACTTC. Translated, it gives CSVCGLAENIQYF.

The rearrangement links TRBV12-3 or TRBV12-4 to TRBJ2-1; D is unresolved. V lost 0 bases, J lost 5 bases, and 2 bases lay in between. This CDR3 comprises 12 residues. In DNA, the CDR3 is TGTGCCAGCAGTTTAGCCAACAATGAGCAGTTCTTC. Amino acid sequence: CASSLANNEQFF.

The chain uses TRBV19 and TRBJ2-2; a possible D gene is TRBD1 (6 bases). The CDR3 loop spans 18 amino acids. Germline CDR1 and CDR2: LNHDA and SQIVND (reference sequence). Trimming removed 8 bases from V and 0 bases from J, with 22 bases in between. This CDR3 reads CASSWARGPSTNTGELFF. The CDR3 region has the DNA TGTGCCAGTTCCTGGGCCAGGGGCCCCTCCACGAACACCGGGGAGCTGTTTTTT.